The 20 T cell receptor beta chains below come from one sample, sequenced in a study of blood T cell repertoires in COVID-19. TCRdb keeps only in-frame clones here, not all; method: immunoSEQ multiplex PCR. The sample holds some 280,000 clones; around four fifths are singletons and the top ten take 4.1%. Sequencing input: peripheral blood. The source is a woman aged 45-60 years with active or convalescent COVID-19.

The genes are TRBV28 and TRBJ1-1; weak D call: TRBD1 (5 bases). The V end was cut by 6 bases, the J end by 1 base, with 12 bases between. This CDR3 has 14 amino acids. Germline lookup yields CDR1 MDHEN and CDR2 SYDVKM. The CDR3 protein is CASSYQGSNTEAFF. In DNA, the CDR3 is TGTGCCAGCAGCTACCAGGGCTCGAACACTGAAGCTTTCTTT.

The rearrangement joins TRBV27 to TRBJ1-1; TRBD1 aligns across 7 bases. The germline V gene has CDR1 MNHEY and CDR2 SMNVEV (reference sequence). The CDR3 covers 14 residues. Trimming at V came to 3 bases and at J to 2 bases, leaving 3 bases not matched to a gene. The CDR3 loop reads CASSFQGVNTEAFF. CDR3 DNA sequence: TGTGCCAGCAGTTTTCAGGGGGTAAACACTGAAGCTTTCTTT.

This rearrangement joins TRBV3-1 (or the pseudogene TRBV3-2) to TRBJ1-2; 7 nucleotides align to TRBD1. This CDR3 spans 14 amino acids. Germline V CDR1 and CDR2: LGHDT, YNNKEL (reference sequence). The V gene end was trimmed by 4 bases and the J gene end by 5 bases; junction bases not matched to a gene: 7. Here the CDR3 DNA reads TGTGCCAGCAGCCGGGACAGCCCTCTTTATGGCTACACCTTC. Protein: CASSRDSPLYGYTF.

This chain uses TRBV18 with TRBJ2-2; 10 bases are shared with TRBD1. This CDR3 has 15 residues. Germline V gene lookup returns CDR1 KGHSH and CDR2 LQKENI. After removal of 9 bases from V and 2 bases from J, the junction contained 6 bases not matched to a gene. For the CDR3, the DNA is TGTGCCAGTACACGACAGGGGGCTAACACCGGGGAGCTGTTTTTT. It specifies CASTRQGANTGELFF.

The rearrangement links TRBV5-1 to TRBJ1-1; 9 bases line up with TRBD1. Germline trimming cut 3 bases from V and 1 base from J; bases unmatched to any gene: 7. The CDR3 covers 16 residues. CDR1 is SGHRS and CDR2 is YFSETQ in the germline V gene. CDR3 residues: CASSYGTGTRNTEAFF. Written as DNA, the CDR3 is TGCGCCAGCAGCTATGGGACAGGGACGAGGAACACTGAAGCTTTCTTT.

This clone has more than one count but fewer than ten. The J gene is TRBJ2-3, the V gene TRBV3-1 (or the pseudogene TRBV3-2); 7 bases are shared with TRBD1. The CDR3 extends over 14 amino acids. Trimming took 5 bases from V and 7 from J; bases not matched to a gene: 9. The germline V gene has CDR1 LGHDT and CDR2 YNNKEL (reference sequence). CDR3 loop: CASSDNRGSNTQYF. The CDR3 bases are TGTGCCAGCAGCGATAACAGGGGATCGAATACGCAGTATTTT.

The genes are TRBV5-1 and TRBJ2-2, with 7 bases aligning to TRBD1. CDR3 size: 15 residues. Germline loops: CDR1 SGHRS, CDR2 YFSETQ. V shed 6 bases, J shed 0 bases, and the junction held 5 bases outside the gene matches. The CDR3 coding sequence is TGCGCCAGCACCAGACAGGGCCCGAACACCGGGGAGCTGTTTTTT. Encoded protein: CASTRQGPNTGELFF.

This clone has a handful of counts. This chain connects TRBV28 to TRBJ1-6; a weak D match, TRBD1 (5 bases). The ends were cut back, 3 bases at V and 1 base at J, with 10 bases in the middle. The V gene's germline CDR1 is MDHEN and CDR2 SYDVKM. This CDR3 comprises 16 residues. CDR3 DNA sequence: TGTGCCAGCAGTTTGGGGGGAGATTCCTATAATTCACCCCTCCACTTT. The encoded protein is CASSLGGDSYNSPLHF.

The chain is built from TRBV29-1 and TRBJ2-1; TRBD2 agrees at 11 bases. This CDR3 contains 16 residues. From germline, CDR1 is SQVTM and CDR2 ANQGSEA. Unmatched junction bases numbered 9, after V lost 4 bases and J lost 4 bases. As DNA, the CDR3 is TGCAGCGTTGTTCCCCCGACTAGCGGGACTTACAATGAGCAGTTCTTC. Encoded protein: CSVVPPTSGTYNEQFF.

The chain recombines TRBV6-5 with TRBJ2-7; TRBD2 agrees at 8 bases. The CDR3 is made up of 15 amino acids. Germline CDR1 MNHEY, CDR2 SVGAGI. With V trimmed by 3 bases and J by 2 bases, 6 bases remained unmatched. CDR3 DNA sequence: TGTGCCAGCAGTTATTCCGGGACTAGGCCCTACGAGCAGTACTTC. Its protein is CASSYSGTRPYEQYF.

V is TRBV6-5 and J is TRBJ1-1; D not resolved. From germline, CDR1 is MNHEY and CDR2 SVGAGI. This CDR3 spans 10 amino acids. V shed 7 bases and J shed 13 bases, with 13 bases lying between them. This CDR3 is CASMDAEVFF. CDR3 in DNA: TGTGCCAGCATGGACGCGGAGGTTTTCTTT.

The rearrangement links TRBV7-2 to TRBJ1-3; no clear D. Trimming shortened V by 5 bases and J by 2 bases, and 7 bases separated the two germline ends. This CDR3 contains 13 residues. Per germline, CDR1 SGHTA and CDR2 FQGNSA. The DNA for the CDR3 is TGTGCCAGCAGCACGAGGGCTGGAAACACCATATATTTT. This codes for CASSTRAGNTIYF.

The chain joins TRBV21-1 to TRBJ2-4; TRBD2, the table's D call, was not compared with the DNA. TRBV21-1 is labeled a pseudogene. This CDR3 is 13 amino acids long. The CDR3 DNA is TGTGCCAGCAGCATTAGTCTTATTCGGGGAAAGTACTTC. Encoded protein: CASSISLIRGKYF.

The V and J genes are TRBV27 and TRBJ2-1; tentatively, D is TRBD1 (6 bases). From germline, CDR1 is MNHEY and CDR2 SMNVEV (reference sequence). The CDR3 extends over 16 amino acids. V was clipped by 5 bases and J by 1 base, with 15 bases between them. The CDR3 DNA reads as TGTGCCAGCAGTATTAACAGGGTTCAATCCTACAATGAGCAGTTCTTC. Residues: CASSINRVQSYNEQFF.

The genes are TRBV6-5 and TRBJ1-1; D is unclear. The CDR3 sequence is 14 residues long. The V end was cut by 2 bases, the J end by 1 base, with 8 bases between. Germline values: CDR1 MNHEY, CDR2 SVGAGI. For the CDR3, the DNA is TGTGCCAGCAGTTACGACGACTCGAACACTGAAGCTTTCTTT. Amino acids: CASSYDDSNTEAFF.

J is TRBJ2-1 and V is TRBV6-5; 7 bases line up with TRBD2. V was clipped by 7 bases and J by 0 bases; unmatched bases: 3. This CDR3 has 14 amino acids. The germline CDR1 and CDR2 sequences are MNHEY and SVGAGI. The CDR3 DNA reads TGTGCCAGCAAGGGCGGGAGCTCCTACAATGAGCAGTTCTTC. This translates into CASKGGSSYNEQFF.

CDR3 residues: CASRKTGATYEQYF. The CDR3 DNA sequence: TGTGCCAGTAGGAAGACAGGGGCGACCTACGAGCAGTACTTC. This sequence joins TRBV19 and TRBJ2-7, with TRBD1 identical over 8 bases. V shed 6 bases, J shed 2 bases, and the junction held 6 bases outside the gene matches. The CDR3 spans 14 residues. Germline loops: CDR1 LNHDA, CDR2 SQIVND (reference sequence).

This clone was recorded once. CDR3 region: CASSSSGQEINSPLHF. CDR3 DNA sequence: TGTGCCAGCAGTTCCTCCGGTCAAGAGATTAATTCACCCCTCCACTTT. This chain joins TRBV6-5 and TRBJ1-6; D call uncertain. CDR1 and CDR2 from the germline V gene are MNHEY and SVGAGI. This CDR3 contains 16 residues. V was shortened by 4 bases and J by 6 bases, with 16 bases between the two germline ends.

The J gene is TRBJ1-2, the V gene TRBV28; D is perhaps TRBD1 (5 bases). Trimming took off 3 bases at V and 6 bases at J, with 11 bases between the two ends. The CDR3 length is 13 residues. Germline CDR1 is MDHEN and CDR2 is SYDVKM. The CDR3 loop reads CASSLRRGNGYTF. CDR3 nucleotide sequence: TGTGCCAGCAGTTTGAGGAGGGGCAATGGCTACACCTTC.

This chain links TRBV27 with TRBJ1-3; the match to TRBD1 covers 7 bases. There are 15 residues in the CDR3. The ends lost 6 bases at V and 3 bases at J; junction bases unmatched: 8. Germline values: CDR1 MNHEY, CDR2 SMNVEV (reference sequence). In nucleotides, the CDR3 is TGTGCCAGCAGACCTGACAGGGTGGTTGGAAACACCATATATTTT. Protein sequence: CASRPDRVVGNTIYF.